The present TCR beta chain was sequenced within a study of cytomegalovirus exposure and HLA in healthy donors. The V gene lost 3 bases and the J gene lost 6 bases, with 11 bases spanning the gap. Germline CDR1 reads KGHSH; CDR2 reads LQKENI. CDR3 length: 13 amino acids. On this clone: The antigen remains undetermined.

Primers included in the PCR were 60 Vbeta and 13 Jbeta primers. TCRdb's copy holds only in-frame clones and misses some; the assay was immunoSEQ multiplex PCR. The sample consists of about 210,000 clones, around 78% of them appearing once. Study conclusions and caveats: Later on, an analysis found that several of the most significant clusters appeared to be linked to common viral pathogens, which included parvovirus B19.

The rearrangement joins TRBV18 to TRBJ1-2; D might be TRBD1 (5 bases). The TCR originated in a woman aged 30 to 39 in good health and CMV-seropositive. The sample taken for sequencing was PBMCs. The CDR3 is CASSPEQVHGYTF. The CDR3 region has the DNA TGTGCCAGCTCACCGGAACAGGTCCATGGCTACACCTTC. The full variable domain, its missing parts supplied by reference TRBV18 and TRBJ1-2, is NAGVMQNPRHLVRRRGQEARLRCSPMKGHSHVYWYRQLPEEGLKFMVYLQKENIIDESGMPKERFSAEFPKEGPSILRIQQVVRGDSAAYFCASSPEQVHGYTFGSGTRLTVV.